This T cell receptor beta chain originates from a study of Graves' ophthalmopathy and Graves' hyperthyroidism. On the study more broadly: At initial diagnosis, peripheral blood was obtained, and this preceded any treatment. Study conclusions and caveats: The model reached around 66% sensitivity and about 72% specificity for predicting ophthalmopathy progression. Most thyroid-expanded clonotypes exceeding 0.001 frequency were also found in blood.

This clonotype was seen many times. Its antigen remains unidentified. Transcripts of RNA were the source for amplifying TCR beta CDR3 regions. Second-round multiplex PCR came after first-round RT-PCR with HTBI primers. TCRdb recomputed calls from the multiplex PCR reads with MiXCR, one row per CDR3 protein. This sample has around 600,000 distinct CDR3 sequences, with under 50% found just once. The sample consisted of peripheral blood. The sequence came from an adult man with Graves' ophthalmopathy.

CDR3 nucleotides: TGTGCCAGCAGCCCGGGGACTAGCGGGGGGGCCTCCAAGCTGTTTTTT. It is translated as CASSPGTSGGASKLFF. The V and J genes are TRBV11-2 and TRBJ2-2; 16 bases fit TRBD2. Trimming removed 5 bases from V and 12 bases from J; junction bases left unmatched: 9. Germline V gene lookup returns CDR1 SGHAT and CDR2 FQNNGV. The CDR3 covers 16 residues.